Presented here are 21 T cell receptor beta chains from one specimen sequenced in a study of blood T cell repertoires in COVID-19. Clones were sequenced by immunoSEQ multiplex PCR, and TCRdb holds only the in-frame ones, with some missing. The sample contains approximately 41,000 clones, roughly four fifths of which appear only once. The specimen was peripheral blood. The source of these receptors is a middle-aged man with active or convalescent COVID-19.

The V call is TRBV11-2, the J call TRBJ2-7; TRBD1 matches at 7 bases. This CDR3 has 13 residues. The V gene end was trimmed by 5 bases and the J gene end by 1 base; junction bases not matched to a gene: 2. Germline V gives CDR1 SGHAT, CDR2 FQNNGV. This CDR3 is CASSTGQSYEQYF. CDR3 sequence (DNA): TGTGCCAGCAGCACGGGACAGTCCTACGAGCAGTACTTC.

This chain uses TRBV19 with TRBJ2-2; 8 nucleotides match TRBD2. J was trimmed by 5 bases and V by 5 bases; bases with no gene match: 16. The germline V gene encodes CDR1 LNHDA and CDR2 SQIVND (reference sequence). This CDR3 contains 18 residues. CDR3 in amino acids: CASSWGLAGRRRTGELFF. The CDR3 DNA sequence: TGTGCCAGTAGTTGGGGCCTAGCGGGTCGGCGCCGGACCGGGGAGCTGTTTTTT.

The chain has TRBV30 and TRBJ1-1; D ambiguous. CDR1 GTSNPN and CDR2 SVGIG come from the germline V gene (reference sequence). The CDR3 loop spans 13 amino acids. Trimming shortened V by 3 bases and J by 4 bases, and 12 bases separated the two germline ends. The CDR3 bases are TGTGCCTGGAGCTACAGAGCGGGCACTGAAGCTTTCTTT. Translation: CAWSYRAGTEAFF.

The chain uses TRBV19 and TRBJ1-2; possible D gene TRBD1, 6 bases. This CDR3 region has 13 residues. V was clipped by 5 bases and J by 14 bases, with 21 bases between them. Per the germline V gene, CDR1 is LNHDA and CDR2 is SQIVND (reference sequence). CDR3 protein: CASSVPGGLLGTF. The CDR3 region has the DNA TGTGCCAGTAGTGTTCCGGGGGGGCTTCTAGGGACCTTC.

The CDR3 region has the DNA TGTGCCAGCAGCTTAGTAGGACAGTCCGGGGAGCTGTTTTTT. This translates into CASSLVGQSGELFF. The V and J genes are TRBV7-7 and TRBJ2-2; tentative D call: TRBD1 (6 bases). V lost 1 base, J lost 6 bases, and 9 bases lay in between. This CDR3 is 14 amino acids long. The germline V gene encodes CDR1 SSHAT and CDR2 FNYEAQ (reference sequence).

The rearrangement joins TRBV7-9 to TRBJ1-6; 7 nucleotides agree with TRBD1. The CDR3 spans 14 residues. Germline loops: CDR1 SEHNR, CDR2 FQNEAQ (reference sequence). With 1 base clipped from V and 9 bases from J, the junction kept 3 bases outside the gene matches. CDR3 loop: CASSLGQGSSPLHF. CDR3 in DNA: TGTGCCAGCAGCTTAGGACAGGGAAGTTCACCCCTCCACTTT. The entire variable domain, with the rest obtained from reference TRBV7-9 and TRBJ1-6, is as follows: DTGVSQNPRHKITKRGQNVTFRCDPISEHNRLYWYRQTLGQGPEFLTYFQNEAQLEKSRLLSDRFSAERPKGSFSTLEIQRTEQGDSAMYLCASSLGQGSSPLHFGNGTRLTVT.

The gene calls are TRBV18 and TRBJ2-5; 8 bases are shared with TRBD1. V dropped 3 bases and J dropped 2; count of bases not matched to a gene: 2. Germline V gene data show CDR1 as KGHSH and CDR2 as LQKENI. This CDR3 has 14 amino acids. The CDR3 here is CASSPGTGQETQYF. CDR3 nucleotides: TGTGCCAGCTCACCCGGGACAGGTCAAGAGACCCAGTACTTC.

The V gene is TRBV2, the J gene TRBJ2-3; perhaps TRBD2 as D (5 bases). In germline, CDR1 is SNHLY, CDR2 FYNNEI. The CDR3 contains 15 residues. V lost 5 bases and J 2 bases, leaving 14 bases between the germline ends. CDR3 sequence reads: CASSLTGFLTDTQYF. CDR3 bases: TGTGCCAGCAGTTTGACGGGGTTTCTCACAGATACGCAGTATTTT.

This chain links TRBV11-3 with TRBJ2-2; D may be TRBD1 (5 bases). The CDR3 sequence is 18 residues long. The V gene's germline CDR1 is SGHNT and CDR2 YENEEA. Trimming took off 4 bases at V and 6 bases at J, with 24 bases between the two ends. This CDR3 reads CASSSPGGASLVAGELFF. In nucleotides, the CDR3 is TGTGCCAGCAGCTCCCCCGGTGGGGCCTCCCTGGTGGCCGGGGAGCTGTTTTTT.

For the CDR3, the DNA is TGTGCCAGCAGCCCGGGACACATGTATAGCAATCAGCCCCAGCATTTT. As protein: CASSPGHMYSNQPQHF. This rearrangement joins TRBV5-5 to TRBJ1-5, with D possibly being TRBD1 (6 bases). The CDR3 spans 16 residues. Germline loops: CDR1 SGHKS, CDR2 YYEKEE (reference sequence). Trimming shortened V by 4 bases and J by 0 bases, and 14 bases separated the two germline ends.

V is TRBV29-1 and J is TRBJ2-7; unclear D gene. V dropped 4 bases and J dropped 0 bases, with 7 bases sitting between them. CDR3 length: 12 residues. The germline V gene encodes CDR1 SQVTM and CDR2 ANQGSEA. The CDR3 nucleotides read TGCAGCGTTGGGCCTAGCTCCTACGAGCAGTACTTC. This translates into CSVGPSSYEQYF.

Concerning this clone itself: At one of its ends the junction is not consistent with the germline gene, which may arise from a read error. The chain uses TRBV5-1 and TRBJ2-6; D may match TRBD1 or TRBD2 (7 bases each). Germline V gene data show CDR1 as SGHRS and CDR2 as YFSETQ. The CDR3 contains 14 residues. DNA for the CDR3: TGCGCCAGCAGATTGGACAGGTCGGGAGGCGTCCTGACTTTC. Translation: CASRLDRSGGVLTF.

The chain combines TRBV19 with TRBJ1-5; D possibly corresponds to TRBD1 (6 bases). Trimming removed 5 bases at V and 3 bases at J, with 17 bases between. CDR3 length equals 16 residues. Germline CDR1 and CDR2: LNHDA and SQIVND (reference sequence). The CDR3, as DNA: TGTGCCAGTAGTCCTCTGACAGGAAAGATCAATCAGCCCCAGCATTTT. This sequence encodes CASSPLTGKINQPQHF.

The chain recombines TRBV19 with TRBJ2-1, with no clear D. CDR3 length: 15 amino acids. With 4 bases removed from V and 6 bases from J, the gap between germline ends came to 16 bases. Germline loops: CDR1 LNHDA, CDR2 SQIVND (reference sequence). CDR3 nucleotides: TGTGCCAGTAGTACACGGCCAACTACGACCAATGAGCAGTTCTTC. It yields the protein CASSTRPTTTNEQFF.

The V gene is TRBV5-8, the J gene TRBJ1-2; 10 positions agree with TRBD1. CDR3 length equals 16 residues. Germline V gene lookup returns CDR1 SGHTS and CDR2 YDEGEE. V gave up 1 base and J gave up 6 bases; unmatched junction bases: 9. The CDR3 sequence is CASSLRGGQGLDGYTF. DNA for the CDR3: TGTGCCAGCAGCTTGAGAGGGGGACAGGGGCTCGATGGCTACACCTTC. Variable domain in full (rest from reference TRBV5-8 and TRBJ1-2): EAGVTQSPTHLIKTRGQQATLRCSPISGHTSVYWYQQALGLGLQFLLWYDEGEERNRGNFPPRFSGRQFPNYSSELNVNALELEDSALYLCASSLRGGQGLDGYTFGSGTRLTVV.

The chain links TRBV12-3 or TRBV12-4 to TRBJ2-2; D is unresolved. This CDR3 is built from 12 residues. V was cut by 7 bases and J by 3 bases, with 6 bases left in between. CDR3 DNA sequence: TGTGCCAGCACCTACCACACCGGGGAGCTGTTTTTT. Translating it yields CASTYHTGELFF.

The chain joins TRBV5-1 to TRBJ2-1, with 7 bases fitting TRBD2. The CDR3 is made up of 15 amino acids. Germline CDR1 reads SGHRS; CDR2 reads YFSETQ. Trimming took 4 bases from V and 2 from J; bases not matched to a gene: 6. CDR3 residues: CASSATAGTYNEQFF. Written as DNA, the CDR3 is TGCGCCAGCAGCGCGACAGCGGGAACCTACAATGAGCAGTTCTTC.

CDR3 sequence (DNA): TGTGCCAGCAGCTTGACCGCCAGGGACACTGAAGCTTTCTTT. As protein: CASSLTARDTEAFF. This chain uses TRBV7-2 with TRBJ1-1; a possible D gene is TRBD1 (5 bases). CDR1 is SGHTA and CDR2 is FQGNSA in the germline V gene. This CDR3 has 14 residues. Between the trimmed V and J ends, which lost 3 bases and 3 bases, there was a span of 11 bases.

CDR3 bases: TGTGCCAGCACCAAGACAGGGGATAGTGGAAAACTGTTTTTT. It yields the protein CASTKTGDSGKLFF. The chain combines TRBV9 with TRBJ1-4; 8 nucleotides agree with TRBD1. This CDR3 has 14 amino acids. The junction had 11 bases not matched to a gene; V was cut back by 6 bases and J by 10 bases. In germline, CDR1 is SGDLS, CDR2 YYNGEE.

V gene TRBV30 combines with J gene TRBJ2-3; TRBD2 agrees at 7 bases. Germline V CDR1 and CDR2: GTSNPN, SVGIG (reference sequence). V gave up 2 bases and J gave up 2 bases; unmatched junction bases: 7. The CDR3 runs 15 residues. The CDR3, as DNA: TGTGCCTGGAGTTATAGCGGGTTTAACACAGATACGCAGTATTTT. Protein: CAWSYSGFNTDTQYF.

The CDR3 DNA follows: TGTGCCAGTATCTTATCCAAAGGGAGTTTGAACACTGAAGCTTTCTTT. As protein: CASILSKGSLNTEAFF. The chain has TRBV19 and TRBJ1-1; D gene uncertain. The V end lost 7 bases, the J end lost 0 bases, and 18 bases lay between the germline ends. The CDR3 consists of 16 residues. CDR1 LNHDA and CDR2 SQIVND come from the germline V gene (reference sequence).